Listed below are T cell receptor beta chains from one sample, sequenced in a study of technical replicates of blood from a few donors. Repertoires were generated with immunoSEQ multiplex PCR, while TCRdb's copy carries only in-frame clones and drops some. The sample has around 80,000 clones, over 85% seen once. The sequenced material came from T cells isolated from PBMCs. The receptor set was obtained from a human donor in good health. The CDR3 runs from the conserved cysteine through the conserved F or W. The D gene is left open where the match is weak. A row's size may be missing; if present it is once, few, many or a size class.

CDR3aa	CDR3nt	abundance	d_gene	j_gene	v_gene
CASSHNTLAPNEQFF	TGTGCCAGCAGTCACAACACCCTAGCCCCCAATGAGCAGTTCTTC	once	.	TRBJ2-1	TRBV27
CASSSLAGGLDNEQFF	TGTGCCAGCAGCTCCCTAGCGGGGGGGCTTGACAATGAGCAGTTCTTC	.	TRBD2	TRBJ2-1	TRBV7-9
CASSLRAGGSAEAFF	TGTGCCAGCAGCTTGAGGGCAGGGGGAAGCGCTGAAGCTTTCTTT	.	TRBD1	TRBJ1-1	TRBV5-4
CASSARGGYGYTF	TGCGCCAGCAGTGCGAGGGGGGGCTATGGCTACACCTTC	.	.	TRBJ1-2	TRBV10-2
CASRAVSGLSTDTQYF	TGTGCCAGCAGGGCTGTTAGCGGGCTAAGCACAGATACGCAGTATTTT	.	TRBD2	TRBJ2-3	TRBV7-9
CASSYSGGGYEQYF	TGTGCCAGCAGTTACTCGGGGGGTGGATACGAGCAGTACTTC	.	.	TRBJ2-7	TRBV6-5
CASSFGGGRGEQYF	TGTGCCAGCAGTTTTGGGGGAGGGCGAGGCGAGCAGTACTTC	.	TRBD2	TRBJ2-7	TRBV6-5
CASSGSFNSGANVLTF	TGCGCCAGCAGCGGGAGCTTTAACTCTGGGGCCAACGTCCTGACTTTC	.	.	TRBJ2-6	TRBV4-1
CASSPTGGKSYNEQFF	TGTGCCAGCAGCCCGACAGGGGGCAAATCCTACAATGAGCAGTTCTTC	.	TRBD1	TRBJ2-1	TRBV11-3
CASSLAGTGGAGELFF	TGTGCCAGCAGCTTGGCAGGGACAGGGGGTGCCGGGGAGCTGTTTTTT	.	TRBD1	TRBJ2-2	TRBV5-4
CASSSRTGHNYGYTF	TGTGCCAGCAGCTCGCGGACAGGACATAACTATGGCTACACCTTC	.	TRBD1	TRBJ1-2	TRBV7-8
CASSGGGGTDTQYF	TGTGCCAGCAGTGGTGGTGGCGGAACAGATACGCAGTATTTT	.	.	TRBJ2-3	TRBV2
CASSKGTSGRAGDETQYF	TGCGCCAGCAGCAAAGGGACTAGCGGGAGGGCCGGTGATGAGACCCAGTACTTC	.	TRBD2	TRBJ2-5	TRBV5-1
CASSEQGGTTEAFF	TGTGCCAGCAGTGAACAGGGGGGCACCACTGAAGCTTTCTTT	.	TRBD1	TRBJ1-1	TRBV28
CASSKTGTSSYEQYF	TGTGCCAGTAGTAAAACCGGGACTAGCTCCTACGAGCAGTACTTC	once	TRBD2	TRBJ2-7	TRBV19
CASTAGWDEKLFF	TGTGCCAGTACGGCAGGGTGGGATGAAAAACTGTTTTTT	.	.	TRBJ1-4	TRBV19
CASSQSSYEQYF	TGTGCCAGCAGCCAATCCTCCTACGAGCAGTACTTC	.	.	TRBJ2-7	TRBV7-2
CASSPDVGTGKYEQYF	TGTGCCAGCTCACCCGACGTAGGGACAGGGAAATACGAGCAGTACTTC	.	TRBD1	TRBJ2-7	TRBV18
CASSYEEIYEQYF	TGTGCCAGCAGTTACGAGGAGATCTACGAGCAGTACTTC	.	.	TRBJ2-7	TRBV6-6
CASSFRLAPNRSGHEQYF	TGTGCCAGCAGTTTCAGGCTAGCGCCAAACCGCTCGGGCCACGAGCAGTACTTC	.	.	TRBJ2-7	TRBV28
CASSKEQGAEAFF	TGTGCCAGCAGCAAGGAACAGGGGGCTGAAGCTTTCTTT	.	.	TRBJ1-1	TRBV21-1
CASKIGTGPSYEQYF	TGTGCCAGCAAGATCGGGACAGGGCCATCCTACGAGCAGTACTTC	.	TRBD1	TRBJ2-7	TRBV2
CASSISGASGTYEQYF	TGTGCCAGTAGTATTTCCGGGGCTAGCGGGACCTACGAGCAGTACTTC	.	TRBD2	TRBJ2-7	TRBV19
CASSSGGLAGVGETQYF	TGTGCCAGCAGCTCGGGGGGACTAGCGGGAGTGGGAGAGACCCAGTACTTC	.	TRBD2	TRBJ2-5	TRBV7-9
CASGRLAGGDNEQFF	TGCGCCAGCGGTCGACTAGCGGGGGGAGACAATGAGCAGTTCTTC	.	TRBD2	TRBJ2-1	TRBV5-1
CSVGGRGVGTEAFF	TGCAGCGTTGGGGGTCGCGGGGTCGGCACTGAAGCTTTCTTT	few	.	TRBJ1-1	TRBV29-1
CAWRATGTYGYTF	TGTGCCTGGAGGGCGACAGGGACCTATGGCTACACCTTC	.	TRBD1	TRBJ1-2	TRBV30
CASSVDLMVGNEQFF	TGTGCCAGCAGTGTAGACTTAATGGTGGGCAATGAGCAGTTCTTC	.	.	TRBJ2-1	TRBV6-1
CASTGTSGISSYEQYF	TGTGCCAGCACCGGGACTAGCGGGATTAGTTCCTACGAGCAGTACTTC	once	TRBD2	TRBJ2-7	TRBV28
CASSDVYSYEQYF	TGCGCCAGCAGTGATGTGTATTCCTACGAGCAGTACTTC	few	.	TRBJ2-7	TRBV10-2
CASRAGLEEAFF	TGTGCCAGCAGGGCGGGGCTGGAAGAAGCTTTCTTT	.	.	TRBJ1-1	TRBV6-1
CASSPGREHQPQHF	TGTGCCAGCTCACCAGGGAGAGAGCATCAGCCCCAGCATTTT	.	.	TRBJ1-5	TRBV18
CASSPGLAGFFSYEQYF	TGCGCCAGCAGCCCGGGACTAGCGGGATTCTTCTCCTACGAGCAGTACTTC	once	TRBD2	TRBJ2-7	TRBV10-1
CASSSGTSGSIIGQETQYF	TGTGCCAGCAGCTCAGGGACTAGCGGGAGTATAATCGGGCAAGAGACCCAGTACTTC	.	TRBD2	TRBJ2-5	TRBV11-2
CASSIYDRGTGELFF	TGTGCCAGTAGTATCTACGACAGGGGCACCGGGGAGCTGTTTTTT	.	TRBD1	TRBJ2-2	TRBV19
CASSSPLAGSYNEQFF	TGTGCCAGCAGTTCACCACTTGCCGGCTCCTACAATGAGCAGTTCTTC	.	.	TRBJ2-1	TRBV27
CASSETGATYEQYF	TGTGCCAGCAGTGAAACAGGGGCGACCTACGAGCAGTACTTC	.	TRBD1	TRBJ2-7	TRBV6-1
CATSLASSLQEYWLGTEAFF	TGTGCCACCAGCCTTGCCTCAAGTCTACAAGAGTATTGGCTCGGGACTGAAGCTTTCTTT	.	.	TRBJ1-1	TRBV15
CASSVGAVGNQPQHF	TGTGCCAGCAGCGTAGGGGCTGTGGGCAATCAGCCCCAGCATTTT	few	.	TRBJ1-5	TRBV9
CASSNRGLLEAFF	TGTGCCAGCAGTAACAGGGGGCTCCTTGAAGCTTTCTTT	.	TRBD1	TRBJ1-1	TRBV27
CASSFSDEQFF	TGTGCCAGCAGCTTTAGCGATGAGCAGTTCTTC	.	.	TRBJ2-1	TRBV5-4
CASSFRGDSGNTIYF	TGCGCCAGCAGCTTCAGAGGTGACTCTGGAAACACCATATATTTT	.	.	TRBJ1-3	TRBV5-1
CASSRDFDEQFF	TGTGCCAGCAGCCGGGACTTTGATGAGCAGTTCTTC	.	.	TRBJ2-1	TRBV11-2
CASSPRQDSTYEQYF	TGTGCCAGCAGCCCCCGACAGGACTCGACCTACGAGCAGTACTTC	.	.	TRBJ2-7	TRBV7-6
CASSQDLRSGKGTTGELFF	TGTGCCAGCAGCCAAGATCTTAGGAGCGGGAAAGGGACCACCGGGGAGCTGTTTTTT	.	TRBD2	TRBJ2-2	TRBV4-2
CASSLAKGALHEQYF	TGCGCCAGCAGCTTGGCCAAAGGGGCGCTTCACGAGCAGTACTTC	.	.	TRBJ2-7	TRBV5-1
CASSLTSSGGRNEQFF	TGCGCCAGCAGCCTCACTTCTAGCGGGGGTAGGAATGAGCAGTTCTTC	.	TRBD2	TRBJ2-1	TRBV5-1